These 11 T cell receptor beta chains came from one sample sequenced in a study of a mutant IDH1 vaccine in newly diagnosed glioma. The sample's time point: week 5, during vaccination. Every vaccine dose comprised 300 ug of mutant IDH1 20-mer peptide plus topical imiquimod. Sequencing used immunoSEQ multiplex PCR; TCRdb keeps in-frame clones, though not all of them. Here the sample spans 70,000 to 100,000 clones, around 90% being singletons. These receptors' antigens are unknown. Sequencing used PBMCs, obtained from a glioma patient whose treatment included an IDH1 peptide vaccine. The receptors here all came from a woman aged 50 to 65 with glioma.

The chain couples TRBV9 to TRBJ1-2, with a possible D match to TRBD1 (6 bases). CDR1 SGDLS and CDR2 YYNGEE come from the germline V gene. The CDR3 spans 14 residues. V shed 4 bases and J shed 3 bases, with 13 bases lying between them. DNA of the CDR3: TGTGCCAGCAGCCCCGGTAGGGGGGACTATGGCTACACCTTC. Its protein product is CASSPGRGDYGYTF.

V gene TRBV6-1 combines with J gene TRBJ1-1, with D unclear. Germline-derived CDR1 and CDR2 are MNHNS and SASEGT. The CDR3 runs 14 residues. V gave up 5 bases and J gave up 1 base, with 11 bases separating them. CDR3: CASSPEGGNTEAFF. DNA for the CDR3: TGTGCCAGCAGTCCCGAGGGTGGGAACACTGAAGCTTTCTTT.

The CDR3 here is CASSLASGRFETQYF. The CDR3 DNA reads as TGTGCCAGCAGTCTAGCTAGCGGGAGATTTGAGACCCAGTACTTC. This sequence joins TRBV27 and TRBJ2-5; 10 nucleotides agree with TRBD2. CDR1 and CDR2 (germline): MNHEY, SMNVEV (reference sequence). This CDR3 spans 15 amino acids. V dropped 5 bases and J dropped 5; count of bases not matched to a gene: 8.

The J gene is TRBJ2-2, the V gene TRBV5-1; 9 bases match TRBD1. CDR3 length: 18 residues. Germline V gene lookup returns CDR1 SGHRS and CDR2 YFSETQ. Trimming took 4 bases from V and 1 from J; bases not matched to a gene: 11. As DNA, the CDR3 is TGCGCCAGCAGCCTTACACAGGGGGCGAGGGGGAACACCGGGGAGCTGTTTTTT. It yields the protein CASSLTQGARGNTGELFF.

The chain joins TRBV6-5 to TRBJ2-4; the match to TRBD2 covers 13 bases. The CDR3 spans 15 residues. Trimming took 6 bases from V and 6 from J; bases not matched to a gene: 5. Germline V gives CDR1 MNHEY, CDR2 SVGAGI. The CDR3 DNA follows: TGTGCCAGCAGACTAGCGGGAGGGCCCTTAAACATTCAGTACTTC. This translates into CASRLAGGPLNIQYF.

This sequence joins TRBV6-1 and TRBJ1-1, with 7 bases lining up with TRBD1. After removal of 5 bases from V and 1 base from J, the junction contained 4 bases not matched to a gene. This CDR3 comprises 14 residues. Germline values: CDR1 MNHNS, CDR2 SASEGT. The CDR3 spells CASSSGGSNTEAFF. The CDR3 DNA follows: TGTGCCAGCAGTTCAGGGGGATCGAACACTGAAGCTTTCTTT.

This sequence joins TRBV5-1 and TRBJ1-2; a possible D gene is TRBD1 (5 bases). Germline V gene lookup returns CDR1 SGHRS and CDR2 YFSETQ. Trimming took off 0 bases at V and 4 bases at J, with 10 bases between the two ends. This CDR3 spans 14 amino acids. CDR3 nucleotides: TGCGCCAGCAGCTTGGATTCTGACAGCTATGGCTACACCTTC. Protein: CASSLDSDSYGYTF.

This clone appeared a single time. The rearrangement uses TRBV7-8 and TRBJ1-1; D is undetermined. Germline V gene data show CDR1 as SGHVS and CDR2 as FQNEAQ. This CDR3 is built from 14 residues. Trimming pared 5 bases from V and 1 base from J, leaving 11 bases between. The CDR3, as DNA: TGTGCCAGCAGCGCCCTCCAGACGAACACTGAAGCTTTCTTT. It yields the protein CASSALQTNTEAFF.

The chain has TRBV4-2 and TRBJ2-2; 12 positions agree with TRBD2. The V gene end was trimmed by 0 bases and the J gene end by 5 bases; junction bases not matched to a gene: 7. The CDR3 has 18 amino acids. Germline V gene lookup returns CDR1 LGHNA and CDR2 YNFKEQ. The CDR3 here is CASSQDLRLAGATGELFF. CDR3 bases: TGTGCCAGCAGCCAAGATCTTAGACTAGCGGGAGCAACCGGGGAGCTGTTTTTT.

Notes on this clone: The sample carries other DNA sequences with the same CDR3. The V gene is TRBV16, the J gene TRBJ1-5; maybe TRBD1 (5 bases). V lost 0 bases, J lost 7 bases, and 13 bases lay in between. This CDR3 has 15 residues. Germline CDR1 reads KGHSY; CDR2 reads FQNENV. CDR3 bases: TGTGCCAGCAGCCAATCGTCAGGGCGCGACCAGCCCCAGCATTTT. This codes for CASSQSSGRDQPQHF.

The chain links TRBV5-6 to TRBJ1-2, with unresolved D. CDR1 is SGHDT, CDR2 YYEEEE, per germline. Between the trimmed V and J ends, which lost 1 base and 3 bases, there was a span of 4 bases. The CDR3 runs 12 residues. In DNA, the CDR3 is TGTGCCAGCAGCTTGCCCGACTATGGCTACACCTTC. Protein sequence: CASSLPDYGYTF. Together with reference TRBV5-6 and TRBJ1-2, the CDR3 gives the full variable domain: DAGVTQSPTHLIKTRGQQVTLRCSPKSGHDTVSWYQQALGQGPQFIFQYYEEEERQRGNFPDRFSGHQFPNYSSELNVNALLLGDSALYLCASSLPDYGYTFGSGTRLTVV.